Detailed here is one TCR beta chain. The source of the sample is a study of shared clonotypes between healthy human individuals. Measured with immunoSEQ multiplex PCR; TCRdb has only the in-frame clones, and not every one. The sample comprises about 1 million clones, around 74% of which are singletons, and 1.4% to 1.5% rests with the top ten. The J segment lost 2 bases and the V segment lost 0 bases, leaving 2 bases of the junction unmatched. CDR1 SGHTA and CDR2 FQGNSA come from the germline V gene. The CDR3 extends over 15 amino acids. The receptor comes from a young man in good health. V usage is TRBV7-2 and J usage is TRBJ2-5; 8 bases map to TRBD2. The specimen sequenced was memory CD4+ T cells sorted from blood. Subset noted: CD45RA-negative fraction. This CDR3 is CASSLASGTQETQYF. Here the CDR3 DNA reads TGTGCCAGCAGCTTAGCTAGCGGGACACAAGAGACCCAGTACTTC.